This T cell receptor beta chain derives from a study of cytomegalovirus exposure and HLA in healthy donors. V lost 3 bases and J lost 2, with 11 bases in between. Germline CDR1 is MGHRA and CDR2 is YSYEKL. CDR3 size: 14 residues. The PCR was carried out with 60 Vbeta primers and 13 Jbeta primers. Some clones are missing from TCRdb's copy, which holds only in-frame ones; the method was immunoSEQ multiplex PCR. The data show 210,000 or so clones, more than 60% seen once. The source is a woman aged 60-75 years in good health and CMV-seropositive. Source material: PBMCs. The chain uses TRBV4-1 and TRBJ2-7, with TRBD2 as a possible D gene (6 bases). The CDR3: CASSQGDSAYEQYF. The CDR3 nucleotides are TGCGCCAGCAGCCAGGGGGACTCCGCCTACGAGCAGTACTTC.